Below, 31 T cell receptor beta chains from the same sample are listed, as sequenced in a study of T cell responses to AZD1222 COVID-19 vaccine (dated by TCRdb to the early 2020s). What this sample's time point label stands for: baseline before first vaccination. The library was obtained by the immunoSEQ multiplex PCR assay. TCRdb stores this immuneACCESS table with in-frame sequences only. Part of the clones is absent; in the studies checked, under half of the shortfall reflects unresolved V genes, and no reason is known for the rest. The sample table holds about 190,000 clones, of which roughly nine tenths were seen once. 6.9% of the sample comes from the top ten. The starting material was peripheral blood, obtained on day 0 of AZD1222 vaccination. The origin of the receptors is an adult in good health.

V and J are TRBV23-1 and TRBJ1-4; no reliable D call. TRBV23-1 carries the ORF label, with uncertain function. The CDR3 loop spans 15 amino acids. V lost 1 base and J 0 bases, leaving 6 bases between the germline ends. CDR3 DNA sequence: TGCGCCAGCAGTCAATGGAAGACAACTAATGAAAAACTGTTTTTT. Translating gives CASSQWKTTNEKLFF.

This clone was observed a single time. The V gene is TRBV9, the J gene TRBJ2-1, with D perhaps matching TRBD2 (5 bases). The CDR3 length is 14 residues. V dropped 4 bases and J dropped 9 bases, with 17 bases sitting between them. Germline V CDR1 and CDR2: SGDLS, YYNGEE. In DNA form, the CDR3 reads TGTGCCAGCAGCACCCAAACAGCGGTCCGTGAGCAGTTCTTC. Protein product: CASSTQTAVREQFF.

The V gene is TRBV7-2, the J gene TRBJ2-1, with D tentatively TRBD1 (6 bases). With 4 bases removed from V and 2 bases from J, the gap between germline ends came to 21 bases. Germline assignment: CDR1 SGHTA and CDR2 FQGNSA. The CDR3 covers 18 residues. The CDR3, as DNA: TGTGCCAGCAGCTCCCACCTTTTGGTCAGGGGTCCCTACAATGAGCAGTTCTTC. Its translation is CASSSHLLVRGPYNEQFF. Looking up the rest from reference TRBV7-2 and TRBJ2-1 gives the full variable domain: GAGVSQSPSNKVTEKGKDVELRCDPISGHTALYWYRQSLGQGLEFLIYFQGNSAPDKSGLPSDRFSAERTGGSVSTLTIQRTQQEDSAVYLCASSSHLLVRGPYNEQFFGPGTRLTVL.

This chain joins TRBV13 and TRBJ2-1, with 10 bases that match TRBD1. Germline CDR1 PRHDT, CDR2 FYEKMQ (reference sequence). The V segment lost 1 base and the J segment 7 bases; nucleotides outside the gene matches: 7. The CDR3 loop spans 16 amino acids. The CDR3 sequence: CASSLEGDRGVNEQFF. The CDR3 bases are TGTGCCAGCAGCTTAGAGGGGGACAGGGGAGTAAATGAGCAGTTCTTC.

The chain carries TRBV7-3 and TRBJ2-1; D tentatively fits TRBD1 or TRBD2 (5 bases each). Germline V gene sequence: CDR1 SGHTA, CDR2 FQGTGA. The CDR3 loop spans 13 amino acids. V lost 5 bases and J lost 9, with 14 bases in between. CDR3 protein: CASSLAQGFEQFF. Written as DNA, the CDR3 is TGTGCCAGCAGCCTAGCTCAGGGTTTTGAGCAGTTCTTC. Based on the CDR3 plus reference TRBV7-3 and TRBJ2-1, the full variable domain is GAGVSQTPSNKVTEKGKYVELRCDPISGHTALYWYRQSLGQGPEFLIYFQGTGAADDSGLPNDRFFAVRPEGSVSTLKIQRTERGDSAVYLCASSLAQGFEQFFGPGTRLTVL.

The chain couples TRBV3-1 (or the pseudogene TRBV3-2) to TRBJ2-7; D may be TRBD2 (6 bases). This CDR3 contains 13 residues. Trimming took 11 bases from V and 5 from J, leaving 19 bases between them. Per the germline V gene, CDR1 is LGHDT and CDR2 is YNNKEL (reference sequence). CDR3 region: CARGLAGYHEQYF. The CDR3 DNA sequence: TGTGCCCGGGGCCTGGCGGGGTACCACGAGCAGTACTTC.

CDR3 DNA sequence: TGTGCCAGTAGTATAGTTGCGAACACCGGGGAGCTGTTTTTT. This codes for CASSIVANTGELFF. The rearrangement joins TRBV19 to TRBJ2-2; no firm D call. CDR1 and CDR2 from the germline V gene are LNHDA and SQIVND (reference sequence). Trimming took 1 base from V and 0 from J, leaving 3 bases between them. The CDR3 sequence is 14 residues long.

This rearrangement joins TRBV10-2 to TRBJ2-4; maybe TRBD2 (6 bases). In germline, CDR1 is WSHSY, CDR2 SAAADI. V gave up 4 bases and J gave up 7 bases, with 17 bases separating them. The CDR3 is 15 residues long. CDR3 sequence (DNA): TGCGCCAGCAGTGGAAAGAAGGAAGCGGGCAACATTCAGTACTTC. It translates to CASSGKKEAGNIQYF.

CDR3 sequence reads: CASSRNGNTEAFF. CDR3 DNA: TGTGCCAGCTCACGAAACGGGAACACTGAAGCTTTCTTT. The chain employs TRBV18 and TRBJ1-1; D gene uncertain. The V and J ends lost 4 bases and 1 base respectively, with 7 bases between them. This CDR3 region has 13 residues. Germline lookup yields CDR1 KGHSH and CDR2 LQKENI.

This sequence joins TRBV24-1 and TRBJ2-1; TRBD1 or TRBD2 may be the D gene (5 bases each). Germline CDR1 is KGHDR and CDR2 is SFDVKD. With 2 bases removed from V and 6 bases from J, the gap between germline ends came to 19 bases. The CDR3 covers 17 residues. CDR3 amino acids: CATSDWTRPGSGNEQFF. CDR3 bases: TGTGCCACCAGTGATTGGACCCGGCCAGGGAGTGGCAATGAGCAGTTCTTC.

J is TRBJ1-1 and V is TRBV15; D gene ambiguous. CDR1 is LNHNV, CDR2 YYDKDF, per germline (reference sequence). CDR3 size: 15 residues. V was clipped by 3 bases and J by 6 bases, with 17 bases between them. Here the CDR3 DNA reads TGTGCCACCAGCAGTCGTCGGTTTAAGAATCCTGAAGCTTTCTTT. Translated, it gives CATSSRRFKNPEAFF.

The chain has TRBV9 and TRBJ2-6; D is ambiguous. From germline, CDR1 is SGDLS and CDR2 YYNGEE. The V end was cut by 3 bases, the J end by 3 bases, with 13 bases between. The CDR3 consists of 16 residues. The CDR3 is CASSAGTALGANVLTF. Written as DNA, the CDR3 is TGTGCCAGCAGCGCCGGCACGGCCCTTGGGGCCAACGTCCTGACTTTC.

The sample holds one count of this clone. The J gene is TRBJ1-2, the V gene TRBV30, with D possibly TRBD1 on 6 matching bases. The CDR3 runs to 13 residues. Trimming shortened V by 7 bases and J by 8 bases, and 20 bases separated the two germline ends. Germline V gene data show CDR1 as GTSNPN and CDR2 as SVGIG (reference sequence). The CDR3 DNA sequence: TGTGCCTTTAGCCTTCCCTCAGGGGACGGCTACACCTTC. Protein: CAFSLPSGDGYTF.

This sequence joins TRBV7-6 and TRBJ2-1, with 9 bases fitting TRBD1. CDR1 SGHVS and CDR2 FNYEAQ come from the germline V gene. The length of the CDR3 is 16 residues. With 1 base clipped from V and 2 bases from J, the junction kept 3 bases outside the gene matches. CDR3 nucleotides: TGTGCCAGCAGCTTAGAAACAGGGGGCCCCTACAATGAGCAGTTCTTC. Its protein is CASSLETGGPYNEQFF.

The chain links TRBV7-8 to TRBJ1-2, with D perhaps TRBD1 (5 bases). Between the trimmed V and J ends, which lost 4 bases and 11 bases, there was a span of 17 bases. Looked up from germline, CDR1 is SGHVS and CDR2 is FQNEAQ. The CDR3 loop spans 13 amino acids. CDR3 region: CASSSMGPIWYTF. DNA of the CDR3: TGTGCCAGCAGCTCCATGGGGCCTATTTGGTACACCTTC.

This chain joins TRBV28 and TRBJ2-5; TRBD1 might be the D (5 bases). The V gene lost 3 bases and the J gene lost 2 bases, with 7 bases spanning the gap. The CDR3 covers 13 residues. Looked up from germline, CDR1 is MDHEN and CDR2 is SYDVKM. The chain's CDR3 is CASSFQGQETQYF. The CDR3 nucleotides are TGTGCCAGCAGTTTTCAGGGACAAGAGACCCAGTACTTC.

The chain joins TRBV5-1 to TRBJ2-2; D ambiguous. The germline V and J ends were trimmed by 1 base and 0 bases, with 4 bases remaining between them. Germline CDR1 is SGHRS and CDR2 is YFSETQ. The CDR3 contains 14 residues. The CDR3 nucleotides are TGCGCCAGCAGCTTGTACACGAACACCGGGGAGCTGTTTTTT. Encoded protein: CASSLYTNTGELFF.

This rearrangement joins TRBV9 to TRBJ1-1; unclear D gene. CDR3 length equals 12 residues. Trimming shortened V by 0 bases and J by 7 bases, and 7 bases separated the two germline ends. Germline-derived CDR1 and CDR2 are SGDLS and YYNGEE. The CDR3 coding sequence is TGTGCCAGCAGCGTAGAGGCAGGTGAAGCTTTCTTT. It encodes CASSVEAGEAFF.

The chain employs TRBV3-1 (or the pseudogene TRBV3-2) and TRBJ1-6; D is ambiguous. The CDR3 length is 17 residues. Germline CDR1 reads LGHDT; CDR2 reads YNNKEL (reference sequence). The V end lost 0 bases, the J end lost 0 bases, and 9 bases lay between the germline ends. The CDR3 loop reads CASSQEFWGSYNSPLHF. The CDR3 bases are TGTGCCAGCAGCCAAGAGTTCTGGGGCTCCTATAATTCACCCCTCCACTTT.

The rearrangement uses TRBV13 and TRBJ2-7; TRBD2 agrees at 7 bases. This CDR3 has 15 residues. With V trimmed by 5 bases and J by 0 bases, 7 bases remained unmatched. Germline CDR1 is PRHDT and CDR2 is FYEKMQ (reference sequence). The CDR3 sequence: CASSRSGESSYEQYF. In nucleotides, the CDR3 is TGTGCCAGCAGCCGAAGCGGGGAAAGCTCCTACGAGCAGTACTTC.

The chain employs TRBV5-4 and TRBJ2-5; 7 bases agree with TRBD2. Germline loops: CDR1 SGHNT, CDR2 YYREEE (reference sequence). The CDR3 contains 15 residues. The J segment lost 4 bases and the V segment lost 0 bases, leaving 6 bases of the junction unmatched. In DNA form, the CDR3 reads TGTGCCAGCAGCTTGGAGACGGGGGGAGGAGAGACCCAGTACTTC. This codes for CASSLETGGGETQYF.

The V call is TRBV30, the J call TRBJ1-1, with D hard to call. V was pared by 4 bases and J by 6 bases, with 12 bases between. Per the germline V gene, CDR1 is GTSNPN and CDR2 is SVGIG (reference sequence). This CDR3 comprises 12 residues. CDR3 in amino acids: CAWTKRLAEAFF. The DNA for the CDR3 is TGTGCCTGGACAAAACGGTTGGCTGAAGCTTTCTTT.

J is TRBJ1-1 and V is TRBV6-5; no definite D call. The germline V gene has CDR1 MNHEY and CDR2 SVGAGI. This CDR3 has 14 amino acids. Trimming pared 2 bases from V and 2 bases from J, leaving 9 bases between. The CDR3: CASSYDWANTEAFF. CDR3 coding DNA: TGTGCCAGCAGTTACGATTGGGCAAACACTGAAGCTTTCTTT.

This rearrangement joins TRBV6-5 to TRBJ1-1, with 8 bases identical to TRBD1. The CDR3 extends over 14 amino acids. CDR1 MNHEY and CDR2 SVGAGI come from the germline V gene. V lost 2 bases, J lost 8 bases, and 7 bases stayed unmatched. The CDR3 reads CASSYGGQGVEAFF. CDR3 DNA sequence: TGTGCCAGCAGTTACGGAGGACAGGGAGTCGAAGCTTTCTTT.

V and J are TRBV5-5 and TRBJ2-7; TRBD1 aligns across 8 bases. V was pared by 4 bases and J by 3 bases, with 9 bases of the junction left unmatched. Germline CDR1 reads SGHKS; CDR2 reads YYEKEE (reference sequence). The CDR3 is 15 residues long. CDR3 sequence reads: CASSNDRGGGYEQYF. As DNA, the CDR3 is TGTGCCAGCAGCAACGACAGGGGAGGCGGCTACGAGCAGTACTTC.

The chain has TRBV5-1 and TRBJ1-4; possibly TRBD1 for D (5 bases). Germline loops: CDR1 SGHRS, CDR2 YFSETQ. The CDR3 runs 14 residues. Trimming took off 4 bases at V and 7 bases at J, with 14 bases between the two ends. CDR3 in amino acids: CASSVGGVGEKLFF. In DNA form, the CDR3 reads TGCGCCAGCAGCGTTGGGGGGGTCGGTGAAAAACTGTTTTTT.

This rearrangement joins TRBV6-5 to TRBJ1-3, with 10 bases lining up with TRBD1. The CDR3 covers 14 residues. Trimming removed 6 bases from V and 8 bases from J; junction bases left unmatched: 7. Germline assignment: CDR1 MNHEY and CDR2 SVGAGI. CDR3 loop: CASRGTGVGDTIYF. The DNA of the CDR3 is TGTGCCAGCAGGGGGACAGGGGTAGGGGACACCATATATTTT.

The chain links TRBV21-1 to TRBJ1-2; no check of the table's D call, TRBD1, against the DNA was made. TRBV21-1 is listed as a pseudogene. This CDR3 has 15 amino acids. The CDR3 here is CASSKVAGDDYGYTF. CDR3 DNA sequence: TGTGCCAGCAGCAAAGTTGCAGGGGACGACTATGGCTACACCTTC.

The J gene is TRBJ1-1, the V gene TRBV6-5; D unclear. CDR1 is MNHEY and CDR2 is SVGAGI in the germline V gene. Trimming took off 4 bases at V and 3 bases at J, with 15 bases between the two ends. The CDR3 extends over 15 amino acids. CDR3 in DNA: TGTGCCAGCAGTTCGGCAGCCCAAAGGGACACTGAAGCTTTCTTT. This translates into CASSSAAQRDTEAFF.

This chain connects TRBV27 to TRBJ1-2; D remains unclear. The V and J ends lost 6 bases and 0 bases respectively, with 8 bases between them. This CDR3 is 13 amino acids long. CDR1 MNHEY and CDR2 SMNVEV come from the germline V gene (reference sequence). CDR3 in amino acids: CASSPLANYGYTF. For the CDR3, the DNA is TGTGCCAGCAGCCCTTTAGCTAACTATGGCTACACCTTC.

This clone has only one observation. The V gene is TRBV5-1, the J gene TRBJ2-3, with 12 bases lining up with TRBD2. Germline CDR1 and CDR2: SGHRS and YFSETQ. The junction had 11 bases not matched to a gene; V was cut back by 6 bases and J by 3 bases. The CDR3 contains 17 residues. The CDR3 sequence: CASTRPLAGGNTDTQYF. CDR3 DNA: TGCGCCAGCACCCGGCCGCTAGCGGGGGGGAATACAGATACGCAGTATTTT.